What follows are 9 T cell receptor delta chains derived from one specimen sequenced in a study of Vδ1+ human thymocytes. Antigen specificity for these receptors is unknown. The template was reverse-transcribed extracted RNA. Pooled V-gene forward primers with one constant-region reverse primer generated the CDR3 amplicons by multiplex PCR. TCRdb re-identified clones in the multiplex PCR reads via CATT. The top ten clones hold 0.98% of a sample with around 19,000 delta-chain clones, 8.1% of them seen once. Study-level results: In the thymus, TRG and TRD repertoires looked highly polyclonal with Gaussian CDR3 lengths.

The sample comprised Vdelta1+ gamma-delta thymocytes from the thymus. The subset: FACS-sorted CD3+ TCRalphabeta- TCRVdelta1+ TCRVdelta2- thymocytes. These receptors were obtained from a child under two years old who had congenital heart surgery.

By share, this clone ranks as medium-sized. The rearrangement uses TRDV1 and TRDJ2; possibly TRDD3 for D (5 bases). Germline loops: CDR1 TSWWSYY, CDR2 QGS. This CDR3 is 16 amino acids long. Trimming cost V 3 bases and J 5 bases, with 16 bases left between them. The CDR3 nucleotides are TGTGCTCTTGGGGAGTCCGGGGGGTTACCTACAGCACAACTCTTCTTT. This encodes CALGESGGLPTAQLFF.

V usage is TRDV1 and J usage is TRDJ1; 11 bases are shared with TRDD3. With V trimmed by 1 base and J by 0 bases, 19 bases remained unmatched. Per germline, CDR1 TSWWSYY and CDR2 QGS. The CDR3 sequence is 22 residues long. CDR3 residues: CALGEPFPVLGDIGIYTDKLIF. The CDR3, as DNA: TGTGCTCTTGGGGAACCTTTTCCCGTACTGGGGGATATCGGTATCTACACCGATAAACTCATCTTT.

The V gene was left uncalled, and the J gene is TRDJ1; TRDD3 is taken as the D call from the table, unchecked against the DNA. The CDR3 runs 18 residues. Written as DNA, the CDR3 is TGTGCTCTTGGGGGTGTAGTACGTGGGGGATATCCCGCCGATAAACTCATCTTT. It is translated as CALGGVVRGGYPADKLIF.

This clone came up a few times. The genes are TRDV1 and TRDJ1; 11 positions agree with TRDD3. Germline V lookup: CDR1 TSWWSYY, CDR2 QGS. The ends lost 0 bases at V and 1 base at J; junction bases unmatched: 13. This CDR3 contains 20 residues. CDR3 DNA sequence: TGTGCTCTTGGGGAACTATTTACCCCGATGGGGGATACGCGCACCGATAAACTCATCTTT. Its protein is CALGELFTPMGDTRTDKLIF.

The chain employs TRDV1 and TRDJ1; 8 bases align to TRDD2. TCRdb carries no J gene annotation; the J gene was assigned here by matching the DNA with germline. V lost 6 bases to trimming and J lost 6 bases; unmatched junction nucleotides: 18. This CDR3 is 17 amino acids long. Germline V gives CDR1 TSWWSYY, CDR2 QGS. CDR3 in DNA: TGTGCTCTTGGCCTGGCCTTCCTAAGGGGGTATACTTATAAACTCATCTTT. Translated, it gives CALGLAFLRGYTYKLIF.

The genes are TRDV1 and TRDJ1; TRDD3 aligns across 13 bases. TCRdb carries no J gene annotation; the J gene was assigned here by matching the DNA with germline. Unmatched junction bases numbered 17, after V lost 0 bases and J lost 1 base. The CDR3 consists of 22 residues. Germline loops: CDR1 TSWWSYY, CDR2 QGS. The CDR3 nucleotides read TGTGCTCTTGGGGAACTATATCGGCGGGTACTGGGGGATACGGTAGTCACCGATAAACTCATCTTT. Translated, it gives CALGELYRRVLGDTVVTDKLIF.

Notes on this clone: Compared with germline, one end of the junction differs, possibly owing to a read error. Other nucleotide sequences in the sample specify the same CDR3. The rearrangement joins TRDV2 to TRDJ1; TRDD3 matches at 11 bases. In germline, CDR1 is GEAIGNYY, CDR2 EKD. CDR3 length equals 18 residues. The CDR3 DNA reads as TGTGCCTGTGACACCGAAGACTGGGGGATATCGTACACCGATAAACTAATCTTT. It encodes CACDTEDWGISYTDKLIF.

The rearrangement links TRDV3 to TRDJ1; TRDD3 aligns across 8 bases. CDR1 is TVYSNPD, CDR2 GDNSRS, per germline (reference sequence). This CDR3 is built from 13 residues. The V and J ends lost 3 bases and 11 bases, in that order; junction bases with no gene match: 14. For the CDR3, the DNA is TGTGCCTTCCTGCTACCACTGGGGGTGAGCCTCATCTTT. Its translation is CAFLLPLGVSLIF.

This clone appeared a few times. This chain links TRDV1 with TRDJ1; TRDD3 matches 7 bases. Looked up from germline, CDR1 is TSWWSYY and CDR2 is QGS. The junction had 20 bases not matched to a gene; V was cut back by 4 bases and J by 0 bases. The CDR3 totals 20 residues. The CDR3: CALGAYCWATGALYTDKLIF. In DNA form, the CDR3 reads TGTGCTCTTGGGGCCTACTGCTGGGCGACTGGGGCACTGTACACCGATAAACTCATCTTT.